Listed below are T cell receptor beta chains from one sample, sequenced in a study of cytomegalovirus exposure and HLA in healthy donors. This table comes from immunoSEQ multiplex PCR, and its TCRdb copy is limited to in-frame clones, with some not included. The sample consists of 120,000 or so clones, more than 70% of them appearing once. The specimen was PBMCs. Receptors were obtained from a young man in good health and CMV-seronegative. The CDR3 runs from the conserved cysteine through the conserved F or W. A D gene is named only where the DNA matches it firmly. Clone size is stated in some rows and not others, as once, few, many or a class when expanded.

TRBJ1-2 TRBV30 - few TGTGCCTGGGAGCAGGGGTTTAGTGGCTATGGCTACACCTTC CAWEQGFSGYGYTF
TRBJ2-5 TRBV12-5 TRBD2 - TGTGCTAGTGGTTTGGGAGCGGGAGGTCCAGAGACCCAGTACTTC CASGLGAGGPETQYF
TRBJ2-1 TRBV18 - - TGTGCCAGCTCACCAGACGAGGGAACTAACTCGGATGAGCAGTTCTTC CASSPDEGTNSDEQFF
TRBJ2-7 TRBV5-6 - - TGTGCCAGCCGGCGTCCGGACTCCCCCAACGAGCAGTACTTC CASRRPDSPNEQYF
TRBJ1-5 TRBV2 - - TGTGCCAGCAGTGAAGCGGCAGGGCTTCCGCCCCAGCATTTT CASSEAAGLPPQHF
TRBJ2-1 TRBV2 TRBD1 - TGTGCCAGCAGTGAATATGGACAGGCTAATGAGCAGTTCTTC CASSEYGQANEQFF
TRBJ1-5 TRBV30 - - TGTGCCTGGTCCTCCCCAAATCGAGTCAATAGCAATCAGCCCCAGCATTTT CAWSSPNRVNSNQPQHF
TRBJ2-1 TRBV7-3 TRBD1 - TGTGCCAGCAGCTTAATGGACAGGGGAGGTGAGCAGTTCTTC CASSLMDRGGEQFF
TRBJ1-4 TRBV5-1 TRBD1 - TGCGCCAGCAGCCAAGGGGGCACTAATGAAAAACTGTTTTTT CASSQGGTNEKLFF
TRBJ2-7 TRBV25-1 - - TGTGCCAGCAGTGCCAGACTGAACTCGCGGGGCGAGCAGTACTTC CASSARLNSRGEQYF
TRBJ1-1 TRBV21-1 - - TGTGCCAGCATAAAAGAGGGAATTTGGGGTAACACTGAAGCTTTCTTT CASIKEGIWGNTEAFF
TRBJ2-7 TRBV5-1 TRBD2 once TGCGCCAGCAGCCTGACTAGCGGGAGCTACGAGCAGTACTTC CASSLTSGSYEQYF
TRBJ2-2 TRBV6-4 - - TGTGCCAGCACCCGAGAGCCGATGAACACCGGGGAGCTGTTTTTT CASTREPMNTGELFF
TRBJ1-2 TRBV10-2 - - TGCGCCAGCAGTGAGTCCCACGGGAACTATGGCTACACCTTC CASSESHGNYGYTF
TRBJ2-1 TRBV27 TRBD2 - TGTGCCAGCAGATTGACAGCGGGAGGAGGCTACAATGAGCAGTTCTTC CASRLTAGGGYNEQFF
TRBJ2-5 TRBV11-2 TRBD2 - TGTGCCAGCAGCCAGATAAGAAACTCGGGACTAGGTAAAGAGACCCAGTACTTC CASSQIRNSGLGKETQYF
TRBJ2-7 TRBV4-3 - - TGCGCCAGCAGCCAGGGCCGTGATGGCGTTACCTACGAGCAGTACTTC CASSQGRDGVTYEQYF
TRBJ2-7 TRBV10-3 TRBD2 - TGTGCCATCAGTAACTCCGGGACTAGCGGGCGCTACGAGCAGTACTTC CAISNSGTSGRYEQYF
TRBJ2-5 TRBV12-5 TRBD2 - TGTGCTAGTGGTTTGGTACCGGCGGGAGAAGAGACCCAGTACTTC CASGLVPAGEETQYF
TRBJ1-3 TRBV6-1 - - TGTGCCAGCAGGTCAACAGGTGTCTCTGGAAACACCATATATTTT CASRSTGVSGNTIYF
TRBJ1-1 TRBV7-9 - - TGTGCCAGCAGCTTAGTAGCGAACACTGAAGCTTTCTTT CASSLVANTEAFF
TRBJ1-3 TRBV18 TRBD1 - TGTGCCAGCTCACCAGAGACAGGGGGATCTGGAAACACCATATATTTT CASSPETGGSGNTIYF
TRBJ2-7 TRBV29-1 - - TGCAGCGTTAACTCAGGACAGTACGAGCAGTACTTC CSVNSGQYEQYF
TRBJ1-2 TRBV6-4 - - TGTGCCAGCAGTGACCCACTCTATGGCTACACCTTC CASSDPLYGYTF
TRBJ2-5 TRBV29-1 TRBD1 - TGCAGCGTTGAAGGACAGGGGTTGAAGCAAGAGACCCAGTACTTC CSVEGQGLKQETQYF
TRBJ1-6 TRBV27 TRBD1 - TGTGCCAGCAGTTGGCAGGGGGAAAAACCCCTCCACTTT CASSWQGEKPLHF
TRBJ2-7 TRBV30 - once TGTGCCTGGAGGCAAGCTTACGAGCAGTACTTC CAWRQAYEQYF
TRBJ2-5 TRBV5-6 - - TGTGCCAGCAGCTTGGGGACGAGGGTTTGGGAGACCCAGTACTTC CASSLGTRVWETQYF
TRBJ2-2 TRBV18 - - TGTGCCAGCTCACCATTGCCTCCAGCGAACACCGGGGAGCTGTTTTTT CASSPLPPANTGELFF
TRBJ2-4 TRBV4-3 TRBD1 once TGCGCCAGCAGCCAAGATGGGGGACAGGGTAACATTCAGTACTTC CASSQDGGQGNIQYF
TRBJ1-1 TRBV4-3 TRBD1 few TGCGCCAGCAGGCTACAGGGGTCGGCTGAAGCTTTCTTT CASRLQGSAEAFF
TRBJ2-7 TRBV27 TRBD2 - TGTGCCAGCAGCCATAGCGGGTACGAGCAGTACTTC CASSHSGYEQYF
TRBJ2-1 TRBV2 - - TGTGCCACCCCATTTCCCAGGGACAATGAGCAGTTCTTC CATPFPRDNEQFF
TRBJ2-5 TRBV7-7 - - TGTGCCAGCAGCCATAGACAGACAGGACAAGAGACCCAGTACTTC CASSHRQTGQETQYF
TRBJ1-4 TRBV29-1 TRBD1 once TGCAGCGTCGTTATCATACAGGGGAAAGGGGAAAAACTGTTTTTT CSVVIIQGKGEKLFF
TRBJ2-1 TRBV28 - - TGTGCCAGCAGTCTCCGGGGGTGGGGAAACAATGAGCAGTTCTTC CASSLRGWGNNEQFF
TRBJ2-1 TRBV10-3 - - TGTGCCATCAGTGACGGGGCCGGAGGGACCGGGAGTCCAAACAATGAGCAGTTCTTC CAISDGAGGTGSPNNEQFF
TRBJ1-4 TRBV30 - - TGTGCCTGGAATGACCTAGCCGAAAAACTGTTTTTT CAWNDLAEKLFF
TRBJ2-2 TRBV5-4 TRBD1 - TGTGCCAGCAGCCGGGGACAGGGGGCGGCCGGGGAGCTGTTTTTT CASSRGQGAAGELFF
TRBJ2-7 TRBV19 - - TGTGCCAGTAGTACACGAGCAAGAGGGCTCTACGAGCAGTACTTC CASSTRARGLYEQYF
TRBJ2-3 TRBV5-1 - - TGCGCCAGCAGCTCGGACTCGTACACAGATACGCAGTATTTT CASSSDSYTDTQYF
TRBJ1-2 TRBV2 - few TGTGCCAGCACTAAACAGGGAGCGGGCTACACCTTC CASTKQGAGYTF